The 17 T cell receptor beta chains given below trace back to one sample, sequenced in a study of T-cell reconstitution after alpha-beta-depleted transplantation in children. As it was prepared, the TCRbeta library received unique molecular identifiers. TCRdb reanalysed the PCR reads using MiXCR and keeps one entry per CDR3 protein. Found here are 8,600 or so distinct CDR3 sequences, about 16% of them singletons; the top ten hold approximately 90%. The input for sequencing was PBMCs, mostly from graft donor cells, taken 60 days after TCRalphabeta/CD19-depleted stem cell transplant. These receptors all come from a girl under three years old who had a stem cell transplant for combined immunodeficiency, so the T cells may come from the graft donor.

This clonotype was counted many times. The chain combines TRBV7-2 with TRBJ2-5; D is uncertain. Trimming took 3 bases from V and 4 from J, leaving 6 bases between them. CDR1 and CDR2 from the germline V gene are SGHTA and FQGNSA. The CDR3 is made up of 12 amino acids. The CDR3 sequence: CASSFYRETQYF. The CDR3 coding sequence is TGTGCCAGCAGCTTCTATAGAGAGACCCAGTACTTC.

This clonotype was counted at least ten times. The chain joins TRBV9 to TRBJ2-1; D tentatively fits TRBD1 or TRBD2 (5 bases each). This CDR3 has 13 residues. Germline assignment: CDR1 SGDLS and CDR2 YYNGEE. The ends were cut back, 2 bases at V and 3 bases at J, with 6 bases in the middle. This CDR3 is CASSVGDYNEQFF. CDR3 sequence (DNA): TGTGCCAGCAGCGTGGGGGACTACAATGAGCAGTTCTTC.

The rearrangement joins TRBV6-1 to TRBJ1-1, with D tentatively TRBD1 (5 bases). This CDR3 comprises 11 residues. V gave up 7 bases and J gave up 5 bases, with 8 bases separating them. CDR1 is MNHNS and CDR2 is SASEGT in the germline V gene. The CDR3: CASNRGTEAFF. The CDR3 DNA reads as TGTGCCAGCAATCGGGGGACTGAAGCTTTCTTT.

This clonotype was observed many times. CDR3 in amino acids: CSARGWETQYF. CDR3 DNA: TGCAGTGCTAGAGGATGGGAGACCCAGTACTTC. The V and J genes are TRBV20-1 and TRBJ2-5; D is uncertain. Germline V CDR1 and CDR2: DFQATT, SNEGSKA (reference sequence). The V gene lost 1 base and the J gene lost 5 bases, with 5 bases spanning the gap. The CDR3 spans 11 residues.

Many counts were recorded for this clonotype. This chain links TRBV29-1 with TRBJ1-2; D unclear. Trimming removed 4 bases from V and 8 bases from J, with 17 bases in between. Germline V gives CDR1 SQVTM, CDR2 ANQGSEA. The CDR3 is 13 residues long. The CDR3 sequence is CSVVVWAQHGYTF. The DNA of the CDR3 is TGCAGCGTTGTAGTGTGGGCTCAGCACGGCTACACCTTC.

This clonotype was counted a few times. The chain has TRBV28 and TRBJ2-6, with D perhaps TRBD1 or TRBD2 (5 bases each). The length of the CDR3 is 15 residues. Trimming took off 5 bases at V and 0 bases at J, with 8 bases between the two ends. The germline V gene encodes CDR1 MDHEN and CDR2 SYDVKM. CDR3 protein: CASSRDRSGANVLTF. The CDR3 DNA follows: TGTGCCAGCAGTAGGGACCGCTCTGGGGCCAACGTCCTGACTTTC.

V and J are TRBV28 and TRBJ2-5; 10 nucleotides match TRBD2. The junction had 7 bases not matched to a gene; V was cut back by 5 bases and J by 1 base. The CDR3 totals 16 residues. CDR1 MDHEN and CDR2 SYDVKM come from the germline V gene. The CDR3 DNA reads TGTGCCAGCAGTCTACCGGGACTAGCGTTCCAAGAGACCCAGTACTTC. As protein: CASSLPGLAFQETQYF.

The chain employs TRBV5-1 and TRBJ2-5; no clear D gene. V shed 0 bases and J shed 2 bases, with 14 bases lying between them. The CDR3 consists of 16 residues. CDR1 and CDR2 from the germline V gene are SGHRS and YFSETQ. The CDR3 loop reads CASSLGGANLQETQYF. The CDR3 DNA reads as TGCGCCAGCAGCTTGGGGGGTGCGAACTTACAAGAGACCCAGTACTTC.

At least ten counts were recorded for this clonotype. The rearrangement uses TRBV7-8 and TRBJ1-1; TRBD1 matches 9 bases. The CDR3 spans 13 residues. Unmatched junction bases numbered 2, after V lost 1 base and J lost 8 bases. The germline V gene encodes CDR1 SGHVS and CDR2 FQNEAQ. CDR3 DNA: TGTGCCAGCAGCTTAGACAGGGGGCGAGAAGCTTTCTTT. It is translated as CASSLDRGREAFF.

The sample holds many counts of this clonotype. The chain combines TRBV6-5 with TRBJ2-7; 8 bases match TRBD2. V was clipped by 6 bases and J by 3 bases; unmatched bases: 10. The CDR3 loop spans 15 amino acids. Germline lookup yields CDR1 MNHEY and CDR2 SVGAGI. The CDR3 spells CASRLTGGRNYEQYF. The CDR3 coding sequence is TGTGCCAGCAGGCTCACGGGAGGGCGCAACTACGAGCAGTACTTC.

This sequence joins TRBV27 and TRBJ1-2, with a tentative D call TRBD1 (5 bases). The germline V and J ends were trimmed by 4 bases and 2 bases, with 11 bases remaining between them. The CDR3 has 14 residues. Germline CDR1 reads MNHEY; CDR2 reads SMNVEV (reference sequence). The CDR3 sequence is CASSSQGLNYGYTF. The CDR3, as DNA: TGTGCCAGCAGTTCCCAGGGCCTCAACTATGGCTACACCTTC.

This clonotype was counted many times. CDR3 nucleotides: TGTGCCAGCAGTGAACCAGAGGGACAGTTGAGATATGGCTACACCTTC. Protein sequence: CASSEPEGQLRYGYTF. This chain links TRBV25-1 with TRBJ1-2, with 7 bases lining up with TRBD1. The CDR3 loop spans 16 amino acids. Germline V gene sequence: CDR1 MGHDK, CDR2 SYGVNS. V was clipped by 2 bases and J by 5 bases; unmatched bases: 11.

J is TRBJ2-3 and V is TRBV5-1, with a possible D match to TRBD2 (6 bases). Germline V lookup: CDR1 SGHRS, CDR2 YFSETQ. The germline V and J ends were trimmed by 0 bases and 1 base, with 6 bases remaining between them. CDR3 length: 14 amino acids. CDR3 DNA: TGCGCCAGCAGCTTGGCGGGGGGCACAGATACGCAGTATTTT. It codes for CASSLAGGTDTQYF.

V gene TRBV7-6 combines with J gene TRBJ1-4; D remains unclear. Trimming took 5 bases from V and 8 from J, leaving 15 bases between them. Germline lookup yields CDR1 SGHVS and CDR2 FNYEAQ. The CDR3 runs to 14 residues. The CDR3 nucleotides are TGTGCCAGCAGCACCCGGTCCGCGAGGGAAAAACTGTTTTTT. Translation gives CASSTRSAREKLFF. Full variable domain (remainder filled in from reference TRBV7-6 and TRBJ1-4): GAGVSQSPRYKVTKRGQDVALRCDPISGHVSLYWYRQALGQGPEFLTYFNYEAQQDKSGLPNDRFSAERPEGSISTLTIQRTEQRDSAMYRCASSTRSAREKLFFGSGTQLSVL.

J is TRBJ2-3 and V is TRBV6-4; 13 nucleotides line up with TRBD2. This CDR3 has 18 amino acids. Unmatched junction bases numbered 11, after V lost 7 bases and J lost 1 base. CDR1 is MRHNA and CDR2 is SNTAGT in the germline V gene. The CDR3 reads CASITDRTSGSGTDTQYF. DNA for the CDR3: TGTGCCAGCATTACAGACCGGACTAGCGGGAGTGGCACAGATACGCAGTATTTT.

This clonotype was recorded many times. This chain links TRBV29-1 with TRBJ2-1; D is perhaps TRBD1 (6 bases). The ends were cut back, 4 bases at V and 5 bases at J, with 21 bases in the middle. The CDR3 length is 16 residues. The germline V gene encodes CDR1 SQVTM and CDR2 ANQGSEA. The CDR3 is CSVGRFLWTEDNEQFF. The CDR3 nucleotides read TGCAGCGTTGGAAGATTTCTCTGGACAGAAGACAATGAGCAGTTCTTC.

This clonotype has more than one count but fewer than ten. The chain links TRBV24-1 to TRBJ2-5, with TRBD1 identical over 7 bases. This CDR3 comprises 17 residues. V shed 4 bases and J 5 bases; nucleotides not matched to a gene: 15. Germline V gene lookup returns CDR1 KGHDR and CDR2 SFDVKD. This chain's CDR3 is CATSENPTTGVEETQYF. CDR3 coding DNA: TGTGCCACCAGTGAAAACCCCACTACAGGGGTAGAGGAGACCCAGTACTTC.